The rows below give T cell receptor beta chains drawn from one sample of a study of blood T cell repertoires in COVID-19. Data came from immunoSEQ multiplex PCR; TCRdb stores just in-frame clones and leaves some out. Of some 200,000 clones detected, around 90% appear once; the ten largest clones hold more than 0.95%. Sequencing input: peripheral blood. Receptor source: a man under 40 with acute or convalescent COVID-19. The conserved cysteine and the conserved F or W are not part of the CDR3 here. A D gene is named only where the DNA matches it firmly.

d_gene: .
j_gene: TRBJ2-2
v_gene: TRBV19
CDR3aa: ATPSREGTGELF

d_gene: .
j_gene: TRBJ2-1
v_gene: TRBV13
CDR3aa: ASRPDFYNEQF

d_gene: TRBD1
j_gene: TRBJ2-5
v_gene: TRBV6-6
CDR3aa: ASRKGTGGEETQY

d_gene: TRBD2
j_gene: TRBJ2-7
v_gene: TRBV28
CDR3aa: ASTSGGFVYEQY

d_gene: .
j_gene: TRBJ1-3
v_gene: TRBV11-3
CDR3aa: ASRGDTIY

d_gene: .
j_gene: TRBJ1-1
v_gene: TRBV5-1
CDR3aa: ASSLMRPGGTEAF

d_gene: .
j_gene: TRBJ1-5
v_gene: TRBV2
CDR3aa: ATSNRRGNQPQH

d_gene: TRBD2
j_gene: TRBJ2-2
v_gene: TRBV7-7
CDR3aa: ASSLKSAGVTGELF

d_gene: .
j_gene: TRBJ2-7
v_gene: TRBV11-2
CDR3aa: ASSLEGQGAFPYEQY

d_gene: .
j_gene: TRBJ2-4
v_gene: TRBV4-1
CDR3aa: ASSQGSGAKNIQY

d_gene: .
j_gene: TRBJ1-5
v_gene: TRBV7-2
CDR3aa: ASSSDRPQPQH

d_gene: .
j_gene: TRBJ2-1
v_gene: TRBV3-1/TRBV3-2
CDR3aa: ASSQDASGEL

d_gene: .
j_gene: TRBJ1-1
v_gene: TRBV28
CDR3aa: ASSVSREAF

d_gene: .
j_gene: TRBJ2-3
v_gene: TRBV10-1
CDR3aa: ASSDQRRSPDTQY

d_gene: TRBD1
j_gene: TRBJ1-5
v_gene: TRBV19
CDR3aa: ASSKFGLTGGDSQPQH

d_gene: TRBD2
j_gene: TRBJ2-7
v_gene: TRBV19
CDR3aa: ASSTSGTSNYEQY

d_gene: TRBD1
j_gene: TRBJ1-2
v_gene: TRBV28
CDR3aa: ASTQDRRWGGYT

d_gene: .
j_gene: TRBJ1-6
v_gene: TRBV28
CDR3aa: ASRGPAAYNSPLH

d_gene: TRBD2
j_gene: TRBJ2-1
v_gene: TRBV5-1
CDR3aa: ASDSGGASSYNEQF

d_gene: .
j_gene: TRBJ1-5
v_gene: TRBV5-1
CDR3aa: ASSLWDRECSNQPQH

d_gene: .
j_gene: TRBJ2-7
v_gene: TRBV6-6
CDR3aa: ASEGQSSYEQY

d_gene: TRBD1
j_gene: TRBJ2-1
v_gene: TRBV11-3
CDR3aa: ASSRTGGNEQF

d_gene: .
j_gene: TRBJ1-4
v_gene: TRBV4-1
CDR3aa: ASSPTGQLNEKLF

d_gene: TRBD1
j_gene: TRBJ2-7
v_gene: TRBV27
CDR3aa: ASSLLGQAYEQY

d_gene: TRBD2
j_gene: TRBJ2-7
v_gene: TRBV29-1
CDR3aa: SVEDRSGGDEQY

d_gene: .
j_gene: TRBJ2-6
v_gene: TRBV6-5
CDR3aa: ASSRQFSGANVLT

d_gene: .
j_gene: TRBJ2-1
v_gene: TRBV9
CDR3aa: ASSVEAGEQF

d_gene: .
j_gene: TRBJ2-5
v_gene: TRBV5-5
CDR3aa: ASTLGARETQY

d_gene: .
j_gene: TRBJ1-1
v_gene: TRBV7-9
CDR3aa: ASSLALNTEAF

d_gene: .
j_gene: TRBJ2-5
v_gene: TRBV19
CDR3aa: ASSINREETQY

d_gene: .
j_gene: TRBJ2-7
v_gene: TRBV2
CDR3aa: ASRAGRGNYEQY

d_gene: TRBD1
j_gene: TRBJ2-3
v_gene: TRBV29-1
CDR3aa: SVVDRGIPDTQY

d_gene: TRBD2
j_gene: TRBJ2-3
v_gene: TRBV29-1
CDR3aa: SVDSGRARGTDTQY

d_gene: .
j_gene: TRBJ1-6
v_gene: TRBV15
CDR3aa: ATSRDPRGNSPLH

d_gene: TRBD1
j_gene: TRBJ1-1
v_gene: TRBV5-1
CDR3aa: ASSQGFENTEAF

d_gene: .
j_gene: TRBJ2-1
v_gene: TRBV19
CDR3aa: ASSILVRAGSYNEQF

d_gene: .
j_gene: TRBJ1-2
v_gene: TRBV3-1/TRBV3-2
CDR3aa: ASSQLPGSNPEGYT

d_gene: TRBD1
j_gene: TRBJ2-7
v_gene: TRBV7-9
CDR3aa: ASSRAGTGGYEQY

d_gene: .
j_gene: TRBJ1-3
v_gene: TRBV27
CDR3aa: ASSYRGGAGNTIY

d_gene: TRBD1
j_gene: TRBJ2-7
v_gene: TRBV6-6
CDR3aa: ASSHRDRSSGGSYEQY

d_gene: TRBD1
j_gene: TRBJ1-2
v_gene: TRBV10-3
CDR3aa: ASGQGHWYGYT

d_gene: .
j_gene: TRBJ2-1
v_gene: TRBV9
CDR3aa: ASSVATGAYNEQF

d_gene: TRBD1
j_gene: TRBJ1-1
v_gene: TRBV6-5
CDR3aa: ASSFRTGELQAF

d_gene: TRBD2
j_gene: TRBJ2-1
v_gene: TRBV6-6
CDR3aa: ASSYYAGGAQYEQF

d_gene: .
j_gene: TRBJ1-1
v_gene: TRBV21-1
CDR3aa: AISALGGTEAF

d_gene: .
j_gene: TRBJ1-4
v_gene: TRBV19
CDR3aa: ASINSRGPEKLF

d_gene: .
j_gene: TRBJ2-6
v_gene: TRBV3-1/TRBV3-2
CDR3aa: ASSQGTASGANVLT

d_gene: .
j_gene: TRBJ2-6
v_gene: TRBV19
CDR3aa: ASSPLVSGANVLT

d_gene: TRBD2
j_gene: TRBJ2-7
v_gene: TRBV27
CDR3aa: ASSLLREDSYEQY

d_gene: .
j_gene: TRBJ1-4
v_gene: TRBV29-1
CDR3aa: SGLDPGTNEKLF

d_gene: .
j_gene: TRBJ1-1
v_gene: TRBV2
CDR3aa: ASTRQRNTEAF

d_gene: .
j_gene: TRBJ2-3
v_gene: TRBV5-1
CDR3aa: ASGGGGTDTQY

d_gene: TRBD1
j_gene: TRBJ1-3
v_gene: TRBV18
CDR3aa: ASSSPGTGGNTIY

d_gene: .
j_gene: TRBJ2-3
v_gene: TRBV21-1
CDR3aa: ASSKALEPSTDTQY

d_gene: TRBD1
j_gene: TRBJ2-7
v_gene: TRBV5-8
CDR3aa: ASSFRDRGRGEQY